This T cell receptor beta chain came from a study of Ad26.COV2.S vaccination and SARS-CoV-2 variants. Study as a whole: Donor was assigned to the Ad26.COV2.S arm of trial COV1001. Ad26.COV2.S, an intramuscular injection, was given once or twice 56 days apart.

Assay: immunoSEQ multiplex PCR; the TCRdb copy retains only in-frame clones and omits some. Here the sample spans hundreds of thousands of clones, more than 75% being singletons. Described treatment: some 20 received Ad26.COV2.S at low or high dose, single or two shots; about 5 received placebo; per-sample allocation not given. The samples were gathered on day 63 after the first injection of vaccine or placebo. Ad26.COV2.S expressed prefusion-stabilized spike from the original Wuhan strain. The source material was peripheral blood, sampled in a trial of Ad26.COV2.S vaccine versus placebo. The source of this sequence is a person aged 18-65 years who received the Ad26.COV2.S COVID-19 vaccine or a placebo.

The CDR3 spells CASSQRGPIQGLQYF. CDR3 nucleotide sequence: TGTGCCAGCAGCCAAAGGGGTCCGATCCAGGGGTTGCAGTACTTC. This rearrangement joins TRBV3-1 (or the pseudogene TRBV3-2) to TRBJ2-7, with D possibly being TRBD1 (6 bases). This CDR3 has 15 amino acids. The V gene lost 2 bases and the J gene lost 9 bases, with 20 bases spanning the gap. Germline CDR1 LGHDT, CDR2 YNNKEL (reference sequence).